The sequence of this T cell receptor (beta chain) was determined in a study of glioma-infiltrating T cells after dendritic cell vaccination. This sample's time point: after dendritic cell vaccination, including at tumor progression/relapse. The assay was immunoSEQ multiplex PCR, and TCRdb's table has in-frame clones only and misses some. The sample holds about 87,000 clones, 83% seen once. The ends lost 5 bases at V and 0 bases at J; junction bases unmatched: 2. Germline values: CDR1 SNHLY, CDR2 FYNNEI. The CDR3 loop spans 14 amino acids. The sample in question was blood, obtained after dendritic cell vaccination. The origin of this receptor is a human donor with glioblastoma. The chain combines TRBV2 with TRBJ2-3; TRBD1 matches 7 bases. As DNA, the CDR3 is TGTGCCAGCAGTATACAGGGGAGCACAGATACGCAGTATTTT. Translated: CASSIQGSTDTQYF.